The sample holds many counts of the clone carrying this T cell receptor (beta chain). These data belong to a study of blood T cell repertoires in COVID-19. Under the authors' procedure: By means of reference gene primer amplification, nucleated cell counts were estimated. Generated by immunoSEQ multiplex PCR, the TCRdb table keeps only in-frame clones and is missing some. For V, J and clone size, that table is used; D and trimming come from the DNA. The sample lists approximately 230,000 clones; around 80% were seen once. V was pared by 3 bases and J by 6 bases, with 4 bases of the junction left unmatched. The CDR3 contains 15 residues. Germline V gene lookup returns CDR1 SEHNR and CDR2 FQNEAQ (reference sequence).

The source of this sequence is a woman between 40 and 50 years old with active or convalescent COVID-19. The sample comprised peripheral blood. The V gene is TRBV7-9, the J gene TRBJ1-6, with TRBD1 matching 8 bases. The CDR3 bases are TGTGCCAGCAGCTTTCCCAGGGGGCTTAATTCACCCCTCCACTTT. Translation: CASSFPRGLNSPLHF. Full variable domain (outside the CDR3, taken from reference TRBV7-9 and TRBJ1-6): DTGVSQNPRHKITKRGQNVTFRCDPISEHNRLYWYRQTLGQGPEFLTYFQNEAQLEKSRLLSDRFSAERPKGSFSTLEIQRTEQGDSAMYLCASSFPRGLNSPLHFGNGTRLTVT.